A selection of T cell receptor beta chains follows, all from one sample in a study of T cells expressing NK-cell markers. TCRdb re-analyzed the 5' RACE reads; it lists each CDR3 protein once, without DNA. There are some 340,000 distinct CDR3 sequences in the sample, with 5.2% held by the top ten. Sequenced input: blood T cells: a sorted CD56 or NKG2C T cell subset, CD4+ or CD8+ T cells, or bulk PBMC T cells (not recorded which). All receptors derive from a man aged 18 to 69 in good health. Both conserved end residues are part of each CDR3.

j_call,v_call,cdr3_aa
TRBJ2-4,TRBV3-1,CASSQDDRDSLNIQYF
TRBJ2-5,TRBV7-6,CASSLASGGALGGETQYF
TRBJ1-1,TRBV11-2,CASGDRANTEAFF
TRBJ1-2,TRBV4-2,CASSQEGSGKWGYTF
TRBJ2-3,TRBV9,CASSVGPGGKRDTQYF
TRBJ1-1,TRBV12-3/TRBV12-4,CASSLRGRGQIFEAFF
TRBJ1-2,TRBV5-1,CASSLTGVTYGYTF
TRBJ1-1,TRBV7-9,CASSPLSMGAGREAFF
TRBJ2-7,TRBV3-1,CASSQGGVGPYEQYF
TRBJ2-7,TRBV20-1,CSATPGTRLVEQYF
TRBJ1-5,TRBV20-1,CSAGRRTGGNQPQHF
TRBJ2-7,TRBV4-2,CASSQDPKNRGVHEQYF
TRBJ1-6,TRBV7-9,CASSSTGTGRSPLHF
TRBJ2-7,TRBV6-5,CASSDSGYRTYEQYF
TRBJ2-6,TRBV3-1,CASSQLHHSGANVLTF
TRBJ2-7,TRBV10-2,CASTPHARSYEQYF
TRBJ1-5,TRBV6-2/TRBV6-3,CASSSPPGRGFNQPQHF
TRBJ2-7,TRBV24-1,CARDRGVDRGYSYEQYF
TRBJ2-7,TRBV5-5,CASGPGRGYEQYF
TRBJ2-7,TRBV23-1,CASRTKHDRGGSYEQYF
TRBJ2-7,TRBV3-1,CAASPRAAGTYEQYF
TRBJ1-1,TRBV19,CASSMAGGYTPDTEAFF
TRBJ2-5,TRBV12-5,CASGLVLRTGPETQYF
TRBJ2-5,TRBV5-1,CASRLGASGGSEETQYF
TRBJ1-6,TRBV7-9,CASSRTGTGKSPLHF